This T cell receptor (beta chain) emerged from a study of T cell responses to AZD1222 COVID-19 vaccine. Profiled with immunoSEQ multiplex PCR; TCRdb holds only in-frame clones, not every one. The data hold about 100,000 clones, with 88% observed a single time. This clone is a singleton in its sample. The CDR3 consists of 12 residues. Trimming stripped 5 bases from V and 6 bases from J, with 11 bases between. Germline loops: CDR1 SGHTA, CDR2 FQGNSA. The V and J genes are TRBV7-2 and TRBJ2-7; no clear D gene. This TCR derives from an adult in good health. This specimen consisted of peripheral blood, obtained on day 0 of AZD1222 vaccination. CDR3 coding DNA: TGTGCCAGCAGCCCAGACTTGACCGAGCAGTACTTC. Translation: CASSPDLTEQYF. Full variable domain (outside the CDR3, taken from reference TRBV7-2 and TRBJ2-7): GAGVSQSPSNKVTEKGKDVELRCDPISGHTALYWYRQSLGQGLEFLIYFQGNSAPDKSGLPSDRFSAERTGGSVSTLTIQRTQQEDSAVYLCASSPDLTEQYFGPGTRLTVT.